This TCR beta chain was recorded in a study of blood T cell repertoires in COVID-19. This clone was picked up a small number of times. The assay was immunoSEQ multiplex PCR, and TCRdb's table has in-frame clones only and misses some. The repertoire holds about 62,000 clones, with approximately 90% as singletons. V shed 1 base, J shed 5 bases, and the junction held 9 bases outside the gene matches. From germline, CDR1 is SEHNR and CDR2 FQNEAQ (reference sequence). The CDR3 has 16 residues. Material: peripheral blood. This TCR was recovered from an elderly woman with acute or convalescent COVID-19. The chain is built from TRBV7-9 and TRBJ2-3; 7 nucleotides match TRBD1. CDR3 sequence reads: CASSLEGATGRDTQYF. CDR3 coding DNA: TGTGCCAGCAGCTTAGAGGGGGCGACAGGGAGAGATACGCAGTATTTT.